This TCR beta chain is from a study of identical twins. Regarding the study as a whole: Conclusions were based on cross-sectional statistical analysis, without following the same donors. Out-of-frame beta sequences exhibited a weaker degree of excess twin sharing. Recombination models fit unrelated individuals' TCR alpha sharing but underestimated twins'.

Comments on this clonotype: Its specificity is unknown.

The CDR3 is 13 residues long. The trim removed 6 bases at V and 10 bases at J, leaving 8 bases unmatched. Germline lookup yields CDR1 DFQATT and CDR2 SNEGSKA (reference sequence). MiXCR, applied by TCRdb to the 5' RACE reads, yields one record per CDR3 protein. The sample yields 430,000 or so distinct CDR3 sequences, 20% to 25% seen once. The same data also went into a second study, on T cells expressing NK-cell markers. That investigation notes: Among CD8+ T cells from five or six donors, dominant NKG2C+ clonotypes accounted for about 1.0-7.0%.

The chain recombines TRBV20-1 with TRBJ1-6; 8 bases match TRBD1. What was sequenced was CD4+ T cells sorted from blood. The TCR originated in a woman between 18 and 29 years old in good health. The CDR3 DNA follows: TGCAGTGCAACCGGGACAGGAAAGTCACCCCTCCACTTT. This encodes CSATGTGKSPLHF.